The 6 T cell receptor beta chains listed next were all sequenced from one sample in a study of T cell repertoires in cytomegalovirus infection (dated by TCRdb to the late 2010s). Sequencing instrument: Illumina HiSeq 1500. TCRdb trimmed public reads at Q25 via fastp, called clones via MiXCR and kept in-frame beta chains. Every distinct CDR3 protein forms one entry, paired with its most common genes and DNA. The sample has about 490,000 distinct CDR3 sequences on record, 16% of them singletons. The ten largest make up more than 20% of the sample. Sequenced: CD8+ T cells from PBMCs. These receptors came from a human donor in good health (CMV status not recorded). Some clones in this sample may be carry-over from other donors' samples.

The chain employs TRBV20-1 and TRBJ2-7, with 8 bases aligning to TRBD2. Germline lookup yields CDR1 DFQATT and CDR2 SNEGSKA (reference sequence). The V segment lost 0 bases and the J segment 1 base; nucleotides outside the gene matches: 5. This CDR3 comprises 15 residues. CDR3 sequence: CSARDAASGSYEQYF. The CDR3, as DNA: TGCAGTGCTAGAGATGCAGCTAGCGGGTCCTACGAGCAGTACTTC.

The chain joins TRBV29-1 to TRBJ1-1; TRBD1 matches at 8 bases. V was pared by 6 bases and J by 0 bases, with 3 bases of the junction left unmatched. Germline V CDR1 and CDR2: SQVTM, ANQGSEA. The length of the CDR3 is 13 residues. The CDR3 bases are TGCAGCGTGGCAGGGGGCCTGAACACTGAAGCTTTCTTT. Translating it yields CSVAGGLNTEAFF.

Note on this clonotype: A single base separates this from a much larger clone, so it may be a read error. The conserved closing phenylalanine or tryptophan is absent in this CDR3, likely reflecting a read error. The genes are TRBV7-6 and TRBJ2-3; D is ambiguous. CDR3 length: 18 amino acids. Trimming shortened V by 4 bases and J by 1 base, and 21 bases separated the two germline ends. Germline V gene sequence: CDR1 SGHVS, CDR2 FNYEAQ. CDR3 region: CASSSVPKTMTRTDTQYS. The CDR3 bases are TGTGCCAGCAGCTCGGTCCCGAAAACCATGACACGCACAGATACGCAGTATTCT.

This clonotype was observed a few times. The genes are TRBV7-6 and TRBJ2-7; possible D gene TRBD1, 5 bases. The CDR3 extends over 14 amino acids. V lost 4 bases and J 3 bases, leaving 13 bases between the germline ends. Germline assignment: CDR1 SGHVS and CDR2 FNYEAQ. The CDR3 protein is CASSSSGRDYEQYF. The DNA of the CDR3 is TGTGCCAGCAGCTCTAGTGGCAGGGACTACGAGCAGTACTTC. The complete variable domain, with remaining parts taken from reference TRBV7-6 and TRBJ2-7, reads GAGVSQSPRYKVTKRGQDVALRCDPISGHVSLYWYRQALGQGPEFLTYFNYEAQQDKSGLPNDRFSAERPEGSISTLTIQRTEQRDSAMYRCASSSSGRDYEQYFGPGTRLTVT.

This clonotype came up many times. The V gene is TRBV6-1, the J gene TRBJ1-5, with D perhaps matching TRBD1 (6 bases). The germline CDR1 and CDR2 sequences are MNHNS and SASEGT. V was clipped by 5 bases and J by 3 bases, with 14 bases between them. The length of the CDR3 is 15 residues. Written as DNA, the CDR3 is TGTGCCAGCAGTTCGACAGGTTACTCCAATCAGCCCCAGCATTTT. Amino acid sequence: CASSSTGYSNQPQHF.

V and J are TRBV7-9 and TRBJ2-7; 7 nucleotides match TRBD1. The CDR3 sequence is 15 residues long. J lost 2 bases, V lost 5 bases, and 9 bases had no gene match. CDR1 is SEHNR and CDR2 is FQNEAQ in the germline V gene (reference sequence). This chain's CDR3 is CASSPTTGFAYEQYF. The CDR3 DNA follows: TGTGCCAGCAGCCCTACGACAGGGTTCGCCTACGAGCAGTACTTC.